The rows below give T cell receptor beta chains drawn from one sample of a study of Ad26.COV2.S vaccination and SARS-CoV-2 variants. The assay was immunoSEQ multiplex PCR, and TCRdb's table has in-frame clones only and misses some. The sample has under 500,000 clones, 92% seen once. Sequencing was performed on peripheral blood, taken in a trial of Ad26.COV2.S vaccine versus placebo. Receptors were obtained from a person between 18 and 60 years old who received the Ad26.COV2.S COVID-19 vaccine or a placebo. CDR3s include the opening cysteine and the closing phenylalanine or tryptophan. The D gene is left open where the match is weak. The size of a clone is reported for some rows only, either as once, few or many, or as a class for expanded clones.

>.|TRBD1|TRBV5-1|TRBJ2-1
CASSLGQGNYEQFF
TGCGCCAGCAGCTTGGGACAGGGGAACTATGAGCAGTTCTTC
>.|.|TRBV7-2|TRBJ1-1
CASSLEGRQDTEAFF
TGTGCCAGCAGCTTAGAGGGGAGGCAGGACACTGAAGCTTTCTTT
>once|.|TRBV19|TRBJ1-1
CASSDSNTEAFF
TGTGCCAGTAGTGACTCGAACACTGAAGCTTTCTTT
>once|TRBD2|TRBV7-9|TRBJ2-3
CATLPLAGGPSTDTQYF
TGTGCCACCCTACCCCTAGCGGGGGGGCCTAGCACAGATACGCAGTATTTT
>.|TRBD2|TRBV27|TRBJ2-3
CASSRGLPQAYTDTQYF
TGTGCCAGCAGCCGGGGACTACCGCAAGCGTACACAGATACGCAGTATTTT
>.|TRBD1|TRBV4-3|TRBJ1-2
CASSQDRDRGRAYGYTF
TGCGCCAGCAGCCAGGACCGGGACAGGGGGCGCGCCTATGGCTACACCTTC
>.|.|TRBV7-8|TRBJ1-4
CASRRGGNEKLFF
TGTGCCAGCAGACGAGGGGGTAATGAAAAACTGTTTTTT
>few|.|TRBV18|TRBJ2-7
CASSPPSSYEQYF
TGTGCCAGCTCACCACCCAGCTCCTACGAGCAGTACTTC
>.|TRBD2|TRBV4-3|TRBJ2-3
CASSQDPASGGFTDTQYF
TGCGCCAGCAGCCAAGATCCGGCTAGCGGGGGCTTCACAGATACGCAGTATTTT
>.|TRBD1|TRBV19|TRBJ1-2
CASQTPGQGYGYTF
TGTGCCAGCCAAACCCCGGGACAGGGGTACGGCTACACCTTC
>once|.|TRBV6-5|TRBJ1-2
CASTPTSGGLYGYTF
TGTGCCAGCACTCCCACGTCGGGGGGGCTCTATGGCTACACCTTC
>.|.|TRBV10-3|TRBJ2-1
CAILDPPSHNEQFF
TGTGCCATCCTTGACCCCCCTTCACACAATGAGCAGTTCTTC
>.|.|TRBV28|TRBJ1-5
CASTLRTYNQPQHF
TGTGCCAGCACTCTTAGGACATACAATCAGCCCCAGCATTTT
>.|.|TRBV7-6|TRBJ1-5
CASSLAPGGDQPQHF
TGTGCCAGCAGCTTAGCCCCCGGGGGCGATCAGCCCCAGCATTTT
>.|TRBD1|TRBV7-2|TRBJ2-7
CASSLSWQGAREQYF
TGTGCCAGCAGCTTAAGCTGGCAGGGGGCGAGGGAGCAGTACTTC
>once|.|TRBV23-1|TRBJ2-5
CASSQSMPGEETQYF
TGCGCCAGCAGTCAATCGATGCCAGGGGAAGAGACCCAGTACTTC
>.|.|TRBV2|TRBJ2-3
CASSGSLGAGTDTQYF
TGTGCCAGCAGTGGGTCGTTGGGGGCGGGGACAGATACGCAGTATTTT
>.|.|TRBV6-2/TRBV6-3|TRBJ2-7
CASSRGGFYEQYF
TGTGCCAGCAGCAGGGGGGGGTTCTACGAGCAGTACTTC
>.|TRBD2|TRBV20-1|TRBJ2-4
CSASDPGGPSKNIQYF
TGCAGTGCTAGTGACCCGGGGGGGCCGTCCAAAAACATTCAGTACTTC
>.|TRBD1|TRBV4-3|TRBJ2-4
CASSLTGAKNIQYF
TGCGCCAGCAGCCTGACAGGGGCCAAAAACATTCAGTACTTC
>.|.|TRBV21-1|TRBJ1-2
CASSKDMDAANYGYTF
TGTGCCAGCAGCAAAGATATGGACGCCGCTAACTATGGCTACACCTTC
>.|.|TRBV6-5|TRBJ1-5
CATLEGVQQPQHF
TGTGCCACATTGGAGGGGGTACAACAGCCCCAGCATTTT
>.|.|TRBV5-8|TRBJ1-2
CASSLFPRLSANGYTF
TGTGCCAGCAGCTTGTTTCCTCGACTAAGTGCGAATGGCTACACCTTC
>.|TRBD1|TRBV20-1|TRBJ1-1
CSARSGQEAFF
TGCAGTGCTAGGTCGGGACAGGAGGCTTTCTTT
>.|TRBD1|TRBV3-1/TRBV3-2|TRBJ2-3
CATTDRGTDTQYF
TGTGCCACCACGGACAGGGGCACAGATACGCAGTATTTT
>.|.|TRBV5-6|TRBJ2-7
CASSLWAGEDEQYF
TGTGCCAGCAGCTTGTGGGCAGGAGAGGACGAGCAGTACTTC
>.|.|TRBV7-8|TRBJ1-4
CASSFWGVNEKLFF
TGTGCCAGCAGCTTTTGGGGTGTTAATGAAAAACTGTTTTTT
>once|TRBD2|TRBV4-1|TRBJ2-5
CASSQASAGGLETQYF
TGCGCCAGCAGCCAAGCTTCAGCGGGGGGGCTTGAGACCCAGTACTTC
>.|TRBD1|TRBV18|TRBJ1-1
CASSPRTGNTEAFF
TGTGCCAGCTCACCGCGGACAGGGAACACTGAAGCTTTCTTT
>.|TRBD1|TRBV19|TRBJ2-1
CASNRGNTYNEQFF
TGTGCCAGTAACAGGGGCAATACTTACAATGAGCAGTTCTTC
>.|TRBD2|TRBV7-8|TRBJ2-1
CASSLLRTSGGIEGNEQFF
TGTGCCAGCAGCTTACTCAGGACTAGCGGGGGAATTGAAGGCAATGAGCAGTTCTTC
>.|.|TRBV11-3|TRBJ2-2
CASSLLAGTGELFF
TGTGCCAGCAGCTTACTAGCTGGCACCGGGGAGCTGTTTTTT
>.|TRBD1|TRBV4-3|TRBJ1-2
CASSQGDREVYGYTF
TGCGCCAGCAGCCAGGGGGACAGGGAGGTCTATGGCTACACCTTC
>.|.|TRBV5-1|TRBJ2-1
CASQRKVGQQADNEQFF
TGCGCCAGCCAGCGTAAAGTCGGGCAGCAGGCTGACAATGAGCAGTTCTTC
>.|TRBD2|TRBV27|TRBJ2-7
CASTSGSLTYEQYF
TGTGCCAGCACTAGCGGGTCCTTAACCTACGAGCAGTACTTC
>.|.|TRBV5-5|TRBJ1-6
CASSLGGMSSYNSPLHF
TGTGCCAGCAGCTTGGGGGGAATGAGCTCCTATAATTCACCCCTCCACTTT
>.|.|TRBV30|TRBJ1-1
CAWSVARAEAFF
TGTGCCTGGAGTGTAGCAAGGGCTGAAGCTTTCTTT
>.|.|TRBV6-5|TRBJ1-5
CASSYSASNQPQHF
TGTGCCAGCAGTTACTCGGCGAGTAATCAGCCCCAGCATTTT
>.|.|TRBV19|TRBJ2-7
CASGPSPGYLEQYF
TGTGCCAGTGGGCCTTCCCCGGGATATTTGGAGCAGTACTTC
>.|.|TRBV2|TRBJ2-3
CATEDRNTDTQYF
TGTGCCACCGAGGACAGAAACACAGATACGCAGTATTTT
>.|.|TRBV27|TRBJ2-7
CASSLGPPGEQYF
TGTGCCAGCTCTCTGGGCCCCCCCGGCGAGCAGTACTTC
>.|.|TRBV6-2/TRBV6-3|TRBJ2-7
CASSTPGTAGSYEQYF
TGTGCCAGCAGTACCCCGGGTACCGCCGGTTCCTACGAGCAGTACTTC
>.|.|TRBV4-1|TRBJ1-5
CASSPGDYSNQPQHF
TGCGCCAGCAGCCCCGGCGATTATAGCAATCAGCCCCAGCATTTT
>.|.|TRBV20-1|TRBJ2-7
CSASIGTYEQYF
TGCAGTGCTAGTATAGGAACCTACGAGCAGTACTTC
>once|.|TRBV27|TRBJ2-5
CASSYQGGSQETQYF
TGTGCCAGCAGCTATCAGGGAGGCTCCCAAGAGACCCAGTACTTC
>.|.|TRBV4-1|TRBJ2-7
CASSQDLRTVSYEQYF
TGCGCCAGCAGCCAAGATCTCAGGACAGTCTCCTACGAGCAGTACTTC
>.|.|TRBV7-9|TRBJ2-1
CASSPRLPNEQFF
TGTGCCAGCAGCCCCCGGCTACCCAATGAGCAGTTCTTC
>.|.|TRBV27|TRBJ1-4
CASGGGFTEKLFF
TGTGCCAGCGGGGGGGGCTTTACTGAAAAACTGTTTTTT
>.|.|TRBV7-9|TRBJ2-7
CASSFRQDFDEQYF
TGTGCCAGCAGCTTCAGACAGGACTTCGACGAGCAGTACTTC